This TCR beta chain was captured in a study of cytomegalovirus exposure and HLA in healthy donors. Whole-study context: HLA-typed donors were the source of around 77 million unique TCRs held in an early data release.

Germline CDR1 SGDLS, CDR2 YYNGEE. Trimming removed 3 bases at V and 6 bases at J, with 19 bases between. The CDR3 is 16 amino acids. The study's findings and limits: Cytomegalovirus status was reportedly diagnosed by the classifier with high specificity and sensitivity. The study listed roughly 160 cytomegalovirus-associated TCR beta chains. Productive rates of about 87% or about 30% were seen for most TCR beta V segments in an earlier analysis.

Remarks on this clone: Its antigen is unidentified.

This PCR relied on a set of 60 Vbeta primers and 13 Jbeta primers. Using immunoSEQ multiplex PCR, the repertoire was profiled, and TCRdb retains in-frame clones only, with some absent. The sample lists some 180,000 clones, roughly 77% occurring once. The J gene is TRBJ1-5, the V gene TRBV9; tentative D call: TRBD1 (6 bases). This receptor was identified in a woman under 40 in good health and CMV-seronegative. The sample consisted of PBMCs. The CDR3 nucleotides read TGTGCCAGCAGCGCGGGGACACCCGCTAGTGGTCAGCCCCAGCATTTT. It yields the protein CASSAGTPASGQPQHF.